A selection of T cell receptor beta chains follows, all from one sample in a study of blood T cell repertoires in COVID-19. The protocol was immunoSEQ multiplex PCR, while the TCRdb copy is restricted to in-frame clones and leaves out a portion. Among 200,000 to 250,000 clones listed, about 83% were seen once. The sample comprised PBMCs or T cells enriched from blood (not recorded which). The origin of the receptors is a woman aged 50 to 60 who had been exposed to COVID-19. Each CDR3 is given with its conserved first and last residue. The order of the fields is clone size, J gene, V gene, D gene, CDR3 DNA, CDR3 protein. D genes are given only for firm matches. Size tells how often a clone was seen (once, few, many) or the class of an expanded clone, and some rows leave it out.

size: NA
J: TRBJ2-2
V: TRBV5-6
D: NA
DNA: TGTGCCAGCAGCTTGATGTGGGGCGCCGGGGAGCTGTTTTTT
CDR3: CASSLMWGAGELFF

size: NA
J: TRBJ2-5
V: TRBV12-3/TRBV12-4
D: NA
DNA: TGTGCCAGCAGTTCCGTTAGGGGAGAGACCCAGTACTTC
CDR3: CASSSVRGETQYF

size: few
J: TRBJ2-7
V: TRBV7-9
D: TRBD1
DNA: TGTGCCAGCAGCTTAGAGGGGGCTCGGTACGAGCAGTACTTC
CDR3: CASSLEGARYEQYF

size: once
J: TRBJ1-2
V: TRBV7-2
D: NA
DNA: TGTGCCAGCAGCCCCCATATGACCCCGGGGACACACTTCAACTATGGCTACACCTTC
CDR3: CASSPHMTPGTHFNYGYTF

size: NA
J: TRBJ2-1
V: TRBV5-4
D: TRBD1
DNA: TGTGCCAGCAGCCCCCGGGACAGACTCAATGAGCAGTTCTTC
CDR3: CASSPRDRLNEQFF

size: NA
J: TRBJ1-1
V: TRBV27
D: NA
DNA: TGTGCCAGCAGTTTACACGGGTTCACTGAAGCTTTCTTT
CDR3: CASSLHGFTEAFF

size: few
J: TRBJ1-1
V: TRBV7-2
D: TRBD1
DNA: TGTGCCAGCAGCTTGGGACAGATGAACACTGAAGCTTTCTTT
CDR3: CASSLGQMNTEAFF

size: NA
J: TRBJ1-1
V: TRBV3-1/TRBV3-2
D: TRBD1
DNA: TGTGCCAGCAGCCCCAGGGACAGGGAGAGAACTGAAGCTTTCTTT
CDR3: CASSPRDRERTEAFF

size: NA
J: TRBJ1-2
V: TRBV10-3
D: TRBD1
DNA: TGTGCCATCAGTGTTCGGACAGGGGATAACTATGGCTACACCTTC
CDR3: CAISVRTGDNYGYTF

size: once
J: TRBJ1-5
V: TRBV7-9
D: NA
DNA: TGTGCCAGCAGCTTAGCGGGGGGGCCGAGTGAGGCCCAGCATTTT
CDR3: CASSLAGGPSEAQHF

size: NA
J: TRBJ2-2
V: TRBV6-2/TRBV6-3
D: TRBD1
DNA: TGTGCCAGCAGTTTCGGTCGGGGCAGGGGGCGAACCGGGGAGCTGTTTTTT
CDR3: CASSFGRGRGRTGELFF

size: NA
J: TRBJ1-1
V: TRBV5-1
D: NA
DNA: TGCGCCAGCACTGGAGGCAGGGGAATTATGGGGAACACTGAAGCTTTCTTT
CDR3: CASTGGRGIMGNTEAFF

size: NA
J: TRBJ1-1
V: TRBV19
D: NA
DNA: TGTGCCACCGAGGCGAACACTGAAGCTTTCTTT
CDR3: CATEANTEAFF

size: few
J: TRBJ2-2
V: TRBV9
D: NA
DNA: TGTGCCAGCAGCGTGGGCGGGGGCAACACCGGGGAGCTGTTTTTT
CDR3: CASSVGGGNTGELFF

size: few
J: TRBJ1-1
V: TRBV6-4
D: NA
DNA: TGTGCCAGCAGATCGACAGGACAGAACACTGAAGCTTTCTTT
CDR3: CASRSTGQNTEAFF

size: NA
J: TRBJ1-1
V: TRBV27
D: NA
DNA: TGTGCCAGCAGTCCACTAATGAACACTGAAGCTTTCTTT
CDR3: CASSPLMNTEAFF

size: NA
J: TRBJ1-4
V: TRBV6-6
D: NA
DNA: TGTGCCAGCAGACCCAGACAGAGTACTAATGAAAAACTGTTTTTT
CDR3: CASRPRQSTNEKLFF

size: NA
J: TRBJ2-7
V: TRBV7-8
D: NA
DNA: TGTGCCAGCAGATACGGGAGGGGGCCCAGCTACGAGCAGTACTTC
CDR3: CASRYGRGPSYEQYF

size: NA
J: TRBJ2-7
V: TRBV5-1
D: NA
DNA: TGCGCCAGCAGCCCAGCGGGCCACGAGCAGTACTTC
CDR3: CASSPAGHEQYF

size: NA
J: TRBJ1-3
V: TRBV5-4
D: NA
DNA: TGTGCCAGCAGCAGCTTAGATTCTGGAAACACCATATATTTT
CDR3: CASSSLDSGNTIYF

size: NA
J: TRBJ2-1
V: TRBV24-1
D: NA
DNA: TGTGCCACCAGTGACACACCCGGGAGAGCCTACAATGAGCAGTTCTTC
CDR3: CATSDTPGRAYNEQFF

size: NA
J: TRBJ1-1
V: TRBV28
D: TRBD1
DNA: TGTGCCAGCAGCGAGACAGGGGGCGTTAGGAACACTGAAGCTTTCTTT
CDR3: CASSETGGVRNTEAFF

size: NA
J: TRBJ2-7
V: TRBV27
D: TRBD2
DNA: TGTGCCAGCAGTCTGCGGGGGGTAGGGCACGAGCAGTACTTC
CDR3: CASSLRGVGHEQYF

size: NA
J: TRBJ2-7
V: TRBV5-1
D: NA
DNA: TGCGCCAGCAGCCATGCCGGGACTTCCTACGAGCAGTACTTC
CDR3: CASSHAGTSYEQYF

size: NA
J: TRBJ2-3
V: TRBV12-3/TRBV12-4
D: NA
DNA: TGTGCCAGCAGTCTACCGGGAGATACGCAGTATTTT
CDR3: CASSLPGDTQYF

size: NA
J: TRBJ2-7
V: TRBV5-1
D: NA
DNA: TGCGCCAGCAGCTTTGGGACCTTCACAGGGTTAAGAGGTTCCTACGAGCAGTACTTC
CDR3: CASSFGTFTGLRGSYEQYF

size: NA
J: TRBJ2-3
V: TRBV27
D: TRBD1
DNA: TGTGCCAGCAGTCCTTCGACAGGGGAGATCACAGATACGCAGTATTTT
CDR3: CASSPSTGEITDTQYF

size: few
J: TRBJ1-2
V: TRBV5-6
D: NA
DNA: TGTGCCAGCAGCTTGGGCCAAACAAGGCTCCTCACTAGCTATGGCTACACCTTC
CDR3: CASSLGQTRLLTSYGYTF

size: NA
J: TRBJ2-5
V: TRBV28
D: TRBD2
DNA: TGTGCCAGCAGACCCCTGCGGCGGGGGGGCTGGATGCAAGAGACCCAGTACTTC
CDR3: CASRPLRRGGWMQETQYF

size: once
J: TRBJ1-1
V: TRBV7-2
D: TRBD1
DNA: TGTGCCAGCAGCGGCCAGACAGGGCATACTGAAGCTTTCTTT
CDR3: CASSGQTGHTEAFF

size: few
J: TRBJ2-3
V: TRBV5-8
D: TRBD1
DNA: TGTGCCAGCAGCTTGGACAGGGGGCTCTCTACAGATACGCAGTATTTT
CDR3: CASSLDRGLSTDTQYF

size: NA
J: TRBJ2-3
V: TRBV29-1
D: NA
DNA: TGCAGCGTCTACACAGTCCAGGGGAAAGTCACAGATACGCAGTATTTT
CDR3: CSVYTVQGKVTDTQYF

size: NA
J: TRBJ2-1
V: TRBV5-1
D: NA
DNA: TGCGCCAGCAGCTACTCAGGGTCTAACGACAATGAGCAGTTCTTC
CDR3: CASSYSGSNDNEQFF

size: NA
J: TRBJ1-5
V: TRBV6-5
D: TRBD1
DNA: TGTGCCAGCAGTTACGGGACAGATAGCAATCAGCCCCAGCATTTT
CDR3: CASSYGTDSNQPQHF

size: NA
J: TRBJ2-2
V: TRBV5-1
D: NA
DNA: TGCGCCAGCAGCTTCGAGGCGGCAAACACCGGGGAGCTGTTTTTT
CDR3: CASSFEAANTGELFF

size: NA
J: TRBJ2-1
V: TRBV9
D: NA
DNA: TGTGCCAGCAGCCTCGACAGTTACAATGAGCAGTTCTTC
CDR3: CASSLDSYNEQFF

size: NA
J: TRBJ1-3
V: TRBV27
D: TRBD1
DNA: TGTGCCGAACAGGGGAACACCATATATTTT
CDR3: CAEQGNTIYF

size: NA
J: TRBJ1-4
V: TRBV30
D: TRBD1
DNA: TGTGCCTGGAACCCGGACAGGGGAGGTGGAAAACTGTTTTTT
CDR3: CAWNPDRGGGKLFF

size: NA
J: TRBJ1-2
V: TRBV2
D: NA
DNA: TGTGCCAGCAGTGGGGGGGAGGAAGGGGCCATTTATGGCTACACCTTC
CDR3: CASSGGEEGAIYGYTF

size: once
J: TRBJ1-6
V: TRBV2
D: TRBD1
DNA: TGTGCCAGCCAGGTCCCCGGGACAGGGCCTAATTCACCCCTCCACTTT
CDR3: CASQVPGTGPNSPLHF

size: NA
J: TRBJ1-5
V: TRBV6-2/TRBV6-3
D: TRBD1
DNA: TGTGCCAGCAGTTACTCGCAGGGGGCAGGCAATCAGCCCCAGCATTTT
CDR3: CASSYSQGAGNQPQHF

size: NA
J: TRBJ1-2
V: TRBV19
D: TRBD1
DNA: TGTGCCAGTAGCTTACAGGGGGCGCAGGGCTACACCTTC
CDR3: CASSLQGAQGYTF

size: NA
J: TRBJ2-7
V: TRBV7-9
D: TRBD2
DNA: TGTGCCAGCAGCTTGGAGGGACTAGCAGACGAGCAGTACTTC
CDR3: CASSLEGLADEQYF

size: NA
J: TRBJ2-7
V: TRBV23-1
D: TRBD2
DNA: TGCGCCAGGGCGGCCCGGGAGGCAGACATTATTTCCTACGAGCAGTACTTC
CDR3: CARAAREADIISYEQYF

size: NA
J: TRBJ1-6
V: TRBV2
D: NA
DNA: TGTGCCAGCATGACTCTACTTGATAATTCACCCCTCCACTTT
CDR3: CASMTLLDNSPLHF

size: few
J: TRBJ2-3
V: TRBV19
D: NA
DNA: TGTGCCAGTAGTATGGAGTGGGGCGGGGGCACAGATACGCAGTATTTT
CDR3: CASSMEWGGGTDTQYF

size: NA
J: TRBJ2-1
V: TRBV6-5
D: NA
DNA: TGTGCCAGCAGTTTGACAGCAGACTCTAGAAATGAGCAGTTCTTC
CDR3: CASSLTADSRNEQFF

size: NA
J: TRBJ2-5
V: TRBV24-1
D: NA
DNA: TGTGCCACCAGTGCCTCAGGGCGCCGAGAGACCCAGTACTTC
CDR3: CATSASGRRETQYF

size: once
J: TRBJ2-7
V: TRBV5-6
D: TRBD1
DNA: TGTGCCAGCAGCCGTAATCTCCTTAACCGGGACAGGGACTTCTACGAGCAGTACTTC
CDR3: CASSRNLLNRDRDFYEQYF

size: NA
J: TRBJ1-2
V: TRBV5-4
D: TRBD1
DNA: TGTGCCAGCAGCGCCGACAGGGGGCGCGGAGGCTACACCTTC
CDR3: CASSADRGRGGYTF

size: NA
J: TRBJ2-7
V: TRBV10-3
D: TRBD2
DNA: TGTGCCATCAGTGAGTTGTCTAGCGGGGGTTCTTACGAGCAGTACTTC
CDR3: CAISELSSGGSYEQYF

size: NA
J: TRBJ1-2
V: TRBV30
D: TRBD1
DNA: TGTGCCTGCGGTCAGGGGGTTTATGGCTACACCTTC
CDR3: CACGQGVYGYTF

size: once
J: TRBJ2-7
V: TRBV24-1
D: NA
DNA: TGTGCCACCAGTGATCCTCTTCGGTCGGGGACCTACGAGCAGTACTTC
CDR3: CATSDPLRSGTYEQYF